Below are 18 T cell receptor beta chains sequenced from a single sample in a study of shared clonotypes between healthy human individuals. CD45RO-negative, CCR7-positively selected cells formed the naive CD8 fraction, excluding terminally differentiated effector memory CD45RA+ cells. Sequencing was performed with immunoSEQ multiplex PCR; in TCRdb, only in-frame clones are kept and a portion is missing. The table lists some 1,900,000 clones, less than 95% of them singletons. The source material was naive CD8+ T cells sorted from blood. Receptors were obtained from a man between 18 and 35 years old in good health.

In regard to this clone: Other DNA sequences in the sample encode the same CDR3. This sequence joins TRBV28 and TRBJ2-2, with a tentative D call TRBD1 (5 bases). V was trimmed by 5 bases and J by 3 bases, leaving 10 bases between them. This CDR3 has 14 residues. CDR1 is MDHEN and CDR2 is SYDVKM in the germline V gene. CDR3 sequence reads: CASSQTGDTGELFF. The CDR3 region has the DNA TGTGCCAGCAGTCAAACAGGCGACACCGGGGAGCTGTTTTTT.

Note on this clone: The same CDR3 arises from other DNA sequences in this sample as well. The chain couples TRBV6-6 to TRBJ1-2; the D is unclear. The germline V gene has CDR1 MNHNY and CDR2 SVGAGI (reference sequence). CDR3 length: 14 amino acids. V was trimmed by 0 bases and J by 4 bases, leaving 9 bases between them. DNA for the CDR3: TGTGCCAGCAGTTACTCCCCAGGAAGCTATGGCTACACCTTC. Translation gives CASSYSPGSYGYTF.

V is TRBV14 and J is TRBJ2-7; no definite D call. The ends were cut back, 1 base at V and 2 bases at J, with 6 bases in the middle. CDR3 length: 13 residues. The V gene's germline CDR1 is SGHDN and CDR2 FVKESK. Written as DNA, the CDR3 is TGTGCCAGCAGCCAAGTGGTGGCCTACGAGCAGTACTTC. Protein: CASSQVVAYEQYF.

The chain is built from TRBV6-6 and TRBJ2-1, with a possible D match to TRBD1 (6 bases). Between the trimmed V and J ends, which lost 6 bases and 3 bases, there was a span of 18 bases. Germline lookup yields CDR1 MNHNY and CDR2 SVGAGI (reference sequence). This CDR3 has 16 amino acids. The CDR3 loop reads CASSYGGGGFYNEQFF. The CDR3 nucleotides read TGTGCCAGCAGCTACGGTGGGGGCGGGTTCTACAATGAGCAGTTCTTC.

This rearrangement joins TRBV27 to TRBJ1-1; the D gene is possibly TRBD1 (6 bases). V lost 4 bases, J lost 6 bases, and 24 bases lay in between. This CDR3 spans 17 amino acids. CDR1 and CDR2 from the germline V gene are MNHEY and SMNVEV (reference sequence). The chain's CDR3 is CASSSPGHKGWGAEAFF. The DNA for the CDR3 is TGTGCCAGCAGTTCCCCGGGACACAAGGGTTGGGGTGCTGAAGCTTTCTTT.

For this clone: The sample holds other DNA sequences that translate to the same CDR3. The chain recombines TRBV11-2 with TRBJ1-2; possibly TRBD1 for D (5 bases). With 1 base removed from V and 8 bases from J, the gap between germline ends came to 8 bases. CDR1 and CDR2 (germline): SGHAT, FQNNGV. The CDR3 runs 12 residues. The CDR3 protein is CASSLAGDGYTF. DNA for the CDR3: TGTGCCAGCAGCTTAGCTGGGGACGGCTACACCTTC.

This sequence joins TRBV7-9 and TRBJ2-7; D might be TRBD2 (5 bases). Germline CDR1 reads SEHNR; CDR2 reads FQNEAQ (reference sequence). V was pared by 0 bases and J by 6 bases, with 12 bases between. The CDR3 extends over 14 amino acids. CDR3 region: CASSLAAAEGEQYF. The CDR3 nucleotides read TGTGCCAGCAGCTTAGCGGCGGCTGAGGGCGAGCAGTACTTC.

This clone was seen a single time. The chain carries TRBV6-6 and TRBJ1-4, with TRBD1 as a possible D gene (6 bases). Germline loops: CDR1 MNHNY, CDR2 SVGAGI (reference sequence). Trimming stripped 6 bases from V and 0 bases from J, with 8 bases between. The CDR3 contains 14 residues. CDR3 loop: CASSAGATNEKLFF. CDR3 coding DNA: TGTGCCAGCAGCGCAGGGGCAACTAATGAAAAACTGTTTTTT.

Of note for this clone: Other nucleotide sequences in the sample specify the same CDR3. The rearrangement links TRBV4-1 to TRBJ2-7; 7 bases match TRBD1. This CDR3 is built from 14 residues. The V gene's germline CDR1 is MGHRA and CDR2 YSYEKL. V gave up 3 bases and J gave up 3 bases; unmatched junction bases: 5. CDR3 DNA: TGCGCCAGCAGCCAGAGGACAGGCCTCTACGAGCAGTACTTC. It encodes CASSQRTGLYEQYF.

This chain uses TRBV6-5 with TRBJ1-2, with D perhaps matching TRBD1 (5 bases). The V gene's germline CDR1 is MNHEY and CDR2 SVGAGI. The CDR3 length is 15 residues. Trimming cost V 4 bases and J 3 bases, with 15 bases left between them. CDR3: CASSFDRQGDYGYTF. The CDR3 bases are TGTGCCAGCAGTTTTGACCGGCAGGGTGACTATGGCTACACCTTC.

V gene TRBV19 combines with J gene TRBJ2-5; no clear D gene. Trimming took 3 bases from V and 2 from J, leaving 7 bases between them. Germline V lookup: CDR1 LNHDA, CDR2 SQIVND (reference sequence). The CDR3 has 13 residues. The CDR3, as DNA: TGTGCCAGTAGTATCCCCCAGCAAGAGACCCAGTACTTC. Amino acids: CASSIPQQETQYF.

The chain joins TRBV7-6 to TRBJ2-7; tentative D call: TRBD1 (5 bases). Germline lookup yields CDR1 SGHVS and CDR2 FNYEAQ. The V end lost 3 bases, the J end lost 2 bases, and 14 bases lay between the germline ends. This CDR3 has 15 residues. CDR3 DNA: TGTGCCAGCAGCTTTTCAGCTCAGGGAACCTACGAGCAGTACTTC. Amino acid sequence: CASSFSAQGTYEQYF.

The count of this clone is one. The chain uses TRBV18 and TRBJ1-5; D is ambiguous. V was clipped by 3 bases and J by 7 bases, with 16 bases between them. The CDR3 is made up of 15 amino acids. The germline V gene has CDR1 KGHSH and CDR2 LQKENI. The CDR3 bases are TGTGCCAGCTCACCCCCGGGTCCTTCAGCACAGCCCCAGCATTTT. This translates into CASSPPGPSAQPQHF. The entire variable domain, with the rest obtained from reference TRBV18 and TRBJ1-5, is as follows: NAGVMQNPRHLVRRRGQEARLRCSPMKGHSHVYWYRQLPEEGLKFMVYLQKENIIDESGMPKERFSAEFPKEGPSILRIQQVVRGDSAAYFCASSPPGPSAQPQHFGDGTRLSIL.

With regard to this clone: Other DNA sequences in this specimen translate into the identical CDR3. This chain uses TRBV6-1 with TRBJ2-7, with 7 bases matching TRBD2. CDR3 size: 15 residues. V lost 2 bases to trimming and J lost 0 bases; unmatched junction nucleotides: 4. Germline V gene sequence: CDR1 MNHNS, CDR2 SASEGT. CDR3 sequence reads: CASSELGLGSYEQYF. The CDR3 DNA follows: TGTGCCAGCAGTGAACTCGGACTAGGCTCCTACGAGCAGTACTTC.

CDR3 coding DNA: TGTGCCAGCAGCCAGTGGGATATGGGGGGCACCGAGCAGTACTTC. Encoded protein: CASSQWDMGGTEQYF. This rearrangement joins TRBV4-2 to TRBJ2-7; D possibly uses TRBD1 or TRBD2 (6 bases each). The CDR3 has 15 amino acids. Between the trimmed V and J ends, which lost 3 bases and 6 bases, there was a span of 18 bases. Germline V gene lookup returns CDR1 LGHNA and CDR2 YNFKEQ.

V gene TRBV6-1 combines with J gene TRBJ1-5, with 7 bases that match TRBD1. The V and J ends lost 0 bases and 2 bases, in that order; junction bases with no gene match: 4. The CDR3 contains 16 residues. The germline CDR1 and CDR2 sequences are MNHNS and SASEGT. This chain's CDR3 is CASSEAGGGGNQPQHF. The DNA for the CDR3 is TGTGCCAGCAGTGAAGCGGGAGGGGGCGGCAATCAGCCCCAGCATTTT.

This clone appeared a few times. The chain joins TRBV30 to TRBJ1-5; perhaps TRBD1 as D (5 bases). Germline CDR1 reads GTSNPN; CDR2 reads SVGIG (reference sequence). The CDR3 is 14 amino acids. V lost 0 bases, J lost 12 bases, and 18 bases lay in between. CDR3 in DNA: TGTGCCTGGAGTGTACCCGGCGGGACGGACTTCCAGCATTTT. Translation gives CAWSVPGGTDFQHF.

On this clone: The sample has other DNA sequences that encode this CDR3 too. J is TRBJ2-5 and V is TRBV6-5; TRBD2 matches at 10 bases. The V and J ends lost 0 bases and 5 bases, in that order; junction bases with no gene match: 6. In germline, CDR1 is MNHEY, CDR2 SVGAGI. CDR3 length: 16 residues. In nucleotides, the CDR3 is TGTGCCAGCAGTTACTCTCCCTCACTAGCGGGGGAGACCCAGTACTTC. As protein: CASSYSPSLAGETQYF.